This is a list of T cell receptor beta chains from one sample in a study of T-cell memory formation after mild COVID-19. Each CDR3 protein is one row after TCRdb ran MiXCR on the 5' RACE reads. This table holds roughly 500,000 distinct CDR3 sequences, approximately 20% found once. Sample: PBMCs or a T cell subset sorted from them (not recorded which). These receptors originate from an adult woman who had mild COVID-19 (a few samples of this study predate the infection). Cell type and time point are not known. CDR3s include the opening cysteine and the closing phenylalanine or tryptophan. A D gene is named only where the DNA matches it firmly. The size entry is marked missing in some rows and otherwise reads once, few, many or a size class.

D gene: .; V gene: TRBV24-1; J gene: TRBJ1-2; clone size: .; CDR3 protein: CATSDFKQDYGYTF; CDR3 DNA: TGTGCCACCAGTGATTTTAAACAGGACTATGGCTACACCTTC
D gene: .; V gene: TRBV5-1; J gene: TRBJ2-1; clone size: .; CDR3 protein: CASTTGGIYNEQFF; CDR3 DNA: TGCGCCAGCACTACCGGGGGTATCTACAATGAGCAGTTCTTC
D gene: .; V gene: TRBV5-1; J gene: TRBJ1-2; clone size: few; CDR3 protein: CASSFTGNGYTF; CDR3 DNA: TGCGCCAGCAGTTTCACAGGGAATGGCTACACCTTC
D gene: .; V gene: TRBV29-1; J gene: TRBJ1-1; clone size: few; CDR3 protein: CSAGHATEAFF; CDR3 DNA: TGCAGCGCGGGACATGCCACTGAAGCTTTCTTT
D gene: .; V gene: TRBV6-5; J gene: TRBJ2-1; clone size: .; CDR3 protein: CASSSSGEAYNEQFF; CDR3 DNA: TGTGCCAGCAGTTCAAGCGGAGAAGCCTACAATGAGCAGTTCTTC
D gene: .; V gene: TRBV7-6; J gene: TRBJ2-3; clone size: many; CDR3 protein: CASREAPRADSGDTQYF; CDR3 DNA: TGTGCCAGCAGAGAAGCCCCTAGGGCGGACTCCGGAGATACGCAGTATTTT
D gene: .; V gene: TRBV25-1; J gene: TRBJ2-7; clone size: few; CDR3 protein: CASSDVGGGRDYEQYF; CDR3 DNA: TGTGCCAGCAGTGATGTAGGCGGGGGCAGGGATTACGAGCAGTACTTC
D gene: .; V gene: TRBV12-3/TRBV12-4; J gene: TRBJ1-6; clone size: few; CDR3 protein: CASSLGGQHNSPLHF; CDR3 DNA: TGTGCCAGCAGTTTAGGCGGACAGCATAATTCACCCCTCCACTTT
D gene: TRBD2; V gene: TRBV5-6; J gene: TRBJ2-1; clone size: few; CDR3 protein: CASSLSSGSLYEQFF; CDR3 DNA: TGTGCCAGCAGCTTGAGTAGCGGGAGTCTATATGAGCAGTTCTTC
D gene: .; V gene: TRBV12-3/TRBV12-4; J gene: TRBJ2-7; clone size: .; CDR3 protein: CASSTRDASEQYF; CDR3 DNA: TGTGCCAGCAGTACCCGGGACGCTAGCGAGCAGTACTTC
D gene: TRBD2; V gene: TRBV7-2; J gene: TRBJ2-1; clone size: .; CDR3 protein: CASSLGGTSGLRQFF; CDR3 DNA: TGTGCCAGCAGCTTAGGAGGGACTAGCGGTCTCCGGCAGTTCTTC
D gene: .; V gene: TRBV25-1; J gene: TRBJ2-7; clone size: .; CDR3 protein: CASSEWGRSVNF; CDR3 DNA: TGTGCCAGCAGTGAATGGGGCAGGTCGGTGAACTTC
D gene: .; V gene: TRBV27; J gene: TRBJ1-6; clone size: few; CDR3 protein: CASSLWESPLHF; CDR3 DNA: TGTGCCAGCAGTTTATGGGAATCACCCCTCCACTTT
D gene: .; V gene: TRBV7-2; J gene: TRBJ2-4; clone size: many; CDR3 protein: CASSRGKENIQYF; CDR3 DNA: TGTGCCAGCAGCCGCGGAAAAGAAAACATTCAGTACTTC
D gene: .; V gene: TRBV27; J gene: TRBJ1-1; clone size: few; CDR3 protein: CASSLSGVQQGSEAFF; CDR3 DNA: TGTGCCAGCAGTTTATCAGGGGTTCAGCAGGGGTCTGAAGCTTTCTTT
D gene: .; V gene: TRBV6-1; J gene: TRBJ2-5; clone size: few; CDR3 protein: CASRARQETQYF; CDR3 DNA: TGTGCCAGCAGGGCCCGGCAAGAGACCCAGTACTTC
D gene: .; V gene: TRBV21-1; J gene: TRBJ2-7; clone size: .; CDR3 protein: CASSKAGGSYEQYF; CDR3 DNA: TGTGCCAGCAGCAAAGCGGGGGGTTCGTACGAGCAGTACTTC
D gene: .; V gene: TRBV6-5; J gene: TRBJ2-7; clone size: .; CDR3 protein: CASSYSLPGRGYEQYF; CDR3 DNA: TGTGCCAGCAGTTACTCCCTCCCCGGGAGAGGCTACGAGCAGTACTTC
D gene: TRBD1; V gene: TRBV15; J gene: TRBJ2-2; clone size: few; CDR3 protein: CATSGGTGSNTGELFF; CDR3 DNA: TGTGCCACCAGCGGCGGGACAGGTTCGAACACCGGGGAGCTGTTTTTT
D gene: .; V gene: TRBV12-3/TRBV12-4; J gene: TRBJ2-1; clone size: few; CDR3 protein: CASSLASLLISSYNEQFF; CDR3 DNA: TGTGCCAGCAGTTTAGCGTCTTTGCTAATTAGCTCCTACAATGAGCAGTTCTTC
D gene: .; V gene: TRBV21-1; J gene: TRBJ1-1; clone size: few; CDR3 protein: CASTLGGTEAFF; CDR3 DNA: TGTGCCAGCACCCTTGGGGGAACTGAAGCTTTCTTT
D gene: .; V gene: TRBV3-1; J gene: TRBJ1-1; clone size: .; CDR3 protein: CASSQAGIEAFF; CDR3 DNA: TGTGCCAGCAGCCAGGCCGGGATTGAAGCTTTCTTT
D gene: .; V gene: TRBV9; J gene: TRBJ2-2; clone size: .; CDR3 protein: CASSVAWTPGTGELFF; CDR3 DNA: TGTGCCAGCAGCGTAGCGTGGACTCCGGGAACCGGGGAGCTGTTTTTT
D gene: .; V gene: TRBV29-1; J gene: TRBJ1-1; clone size: .; CDR3 protein: CSAPDAAGTEAFF; CDR3 DNA: TGCAGCGCCCCGGACGCGGCGGGGACTGAAGCTTTCTTT
D gene: .; V gene: TRBV7-3; J gene: TRBJ2-3; clone size: .; CDR3 protein: CASSLLGGSTDTQYF; CDR3 DNA: TGTGCCAGCAGCTTACTGGGGGGAAGCACAGATACGCAGTATTTT
D gene: .; V gene: TRBV7-9; J gene: TRBJ1-2; clone size: .; CDR3 protein: CASSLDTGYGYTF; CDR3 DNA: TGTGCCAGCAGCCTCGATACGGGCTATGGCTACACCTTC
D gene: .; V gene: TRBV12-3/TRBV12-4; J gene: TRBJ1-5; clone size: .; CDR3 protein: CASSFLGLGQPQHF; CDR3 DNA: TGTGCCAGCAGTTTTCTAGGTTTGGGTCAGCCCCAGCATTTT
D gene: TRBD2; V gene: TRBV18; J gene: TRBJ2-7; clone size: few; CDR3 protein: CASSHLSGMSYEQYF; CDR3 DNA: TGTGCCAGCTCCCACCTGAGCGGGATGTCCTACGAGCAGTACTTC
D gene: .; V gene: TRBV4-1; J gene: TRBJ2-1; clone size: few; CDR3 protein: CASSQVGGNEQFF; CDR3 DNA: TGCGCCAGCAGCCAAGTAGGGGGTAATGAGCAGTTCTTC
D gene: .; V gene: TRBV12-3/TRBV12-4; J gene: TRBJ2-1; clone size: .; CDR3 protein: CASTPSYNEQFF; CDR3 DNA: TGTGCCAGCACCCCATCGTACAATGAGCAGTTCTTC
D gene: TRBD1; V gene: TRBV29-1; J gene: TRBJ2-7; clone size: .; CDR3 protein: CSVGAEGQGITYEQYF; CDR3 DNA: TGCAGCGTTGGAGCCGAAGGACAGGGAATCACCTACGAGCAGTACTTC
D gene: .; V gene: TRBV6-1; J gene: TRBJ1-1; clone size: few; CDR3 protein: CASSEDPGLVTEAFF; CDR3 DNA: TGTGCCAGCAGTGAAGATCCGGGTTTAGTCACTGAAGCTTTCTTT
D gene: TRBD2; V gene: TRBV20-1; J gene: TRBJ2-5; clone size: .; CDR3 protein: CSAHKREGQETQYF; CDR3 DNA: TGCAGTGCTCATAAGCGGGAAGGTCAAGAGACCCAGTACTTC
D gene: TRBD2; V gene: TRBV5-1; J gene: TRBJ2-1; clone size: few; CDR3 protein: CASSLANTASGLHNEQFF; CDR3 DNA: TGCGCCAGCAGCTTGGCCAATACGGCTAGCGGGTTACACAATGAGCAGTTCTTC
D gene: TRBD1; V gene: TRBV4-3; J gene: TRBJ1-1; clone size: few; CDR3 protein: CASSHKTGGGTEAFF; CDR3 DNA: TGCGCCAGCAGCCATAAAACAGGGGGAGGCACTGAAGCTTTCTTT
D gene: TRBD2; V gene: TRBV24-1; J gene: TRBJ2-1; clone size: few; CDR3 protein: CATSDLAGGTYNEQFF; CDR3 DNA: TGTGCCACCAGTGACTTAGCGGGAGGGACTTACAATGAGCAGTTCTTC
D gene: .; V gene: TRBV20-1; J gene: TRBJ2-7; clone size: few; CDR3 protein: CSARDGVSHEQYF; CDR3 DNA: TGCAGTGCTAGAGATGGGGTTAGCCACGAGCAGTACTTC
D gene: .; V gene: TRBV6-1; J gene: TRBJ2-2; clone size: few; CDR3 protein: CASGLTGRVPGELFF; CDR3 DNA: TGTGCCAGCGGCCTTACAGGACGGGTCCCCGGGGAGCTGTTTTTT
D gene: .; V gene: TRBV12-3/TRBV12-4; J gene: TRBJ1-1; clone size: few; CDR3 protein: CASSPVTEAFF; CDR3 DNA: TGTGCCAGCAGTCCAGTGACTGAAGCTTTCTTT
D gene: .; V gene: TRBV5-1; J gene: TRBJ1-1; clone size: many; CDR3 protein: CASSVLQGNTEAFF; CDR3 DNA: TGCGCCAGCAGCGTACTACAGGGGAACACTGAAGCTTTCTTT
D gene: .; V gene: TRBV5-1; J gene: TRBJ2-1; clone size: few; CDR3 protein: CASSLVGGRSGEQFF; CDR3 DNA: TGCGCCAGCAGCTTGGTGGGGGGGCGGTCAGGAGAGCAGTTCTTC
D gene: TRBD1; V gene: TRBV27; J gene: TRBJ2-4; clone size: .; CDR3 protein: CASSLSLGDRIPWIAKNIQYF; CDR3 DNA: TGTGCCAGCAGTTTATCGTTGGGGGACAGGATACCCTGGATAGCCAAAAACATTCAGTACTTC
D gene: TRBD2; V gene: TRBV7-9; J gene: TRBJ2-3; clone size: few; CDR3 protein: CASSLVAGEGPDTQYF; CDR3 DNA: TGTGCCAGCAGCTTAGTTGCGGGAGAAGGTCCAGATACGCAGTATTTT
D gene: .; V gene: TRBV5-5; J gene: TRBJ2-3; clone size: many; CDR3 protein: CASSLVAADTQYF; CDR3 DNA: TGTGCCAGCAGCTTGGTGGCGGCAGATACGCAGTATTTT
D gene: TRBD1; V gene: TRBV5-4; J gene: TRBJ2-4; clone size: few; CDR3 protein: CASSLGQGSKNIQYF; CDR3 DNA: TGTGCCAGCAGCTTAGGACAGGGGTCCAAAAACATTCAGTACTTC
D gene: .; V gene: TRBV11-3; J gene: TRBJ2-3; clone size: .; CDR3 protein: CASSLQGLGTDTQYF; CDR3 DNA: TGTGCCAGCAGCTTACAGGGGTTGGGCACAGATACGCAGTATTTT
D gene: TRBD2; V gene: TRBV28; J gene: TRBJ2-7; clone size: .; CDR3 protein: CASSSPEVAGGFYEQYF; CDR3 DNA: TGTGCCAGCAGTTCGCCGGAAGTAGCGGGAGGATTTTACGAGCAGTACTTC
D gene: TRBD1; V gene: TRBV19; J gene: TRBJ1-2; clone size: few; CDR3 protein: CASSTGGQGHYGYTF; CDR3 DNA: TGTGCCAGTAGTACCGGAGGACAGGGCCACTATGGCTACACCTTC
D gene: .; V gene: TRBV4-1; J gene: TRBJ1-1; clone size: few; CDR3 protein: CASSHLSNTEAFF; CDR3 DNA: TGCGCCAGCAGCCACCTAAGTAACACTGAAGCTTTCTTT